This TCR beta chain was retrieved from a study of blood T cell repertoires in COVID-19. In the study overall: Spain, Italy and the United States supplied samples that represented acute and convalescent COVID-19. In each case, the material was cDNA or gDNA derived from T cells, B-cell-depleted T cells, or PBMCs.

The germline V gene encodes CDR1 LNHDA and CDR2 SQIVND (reference sequence). The CDR3 spans 13 residues. V was trimmed by 2 bases and J by 10 bases, leaving 12 bases between them. As handled by the study authors: The authors estimated nucleated cell counts from reference gene primer amplification. The protocol was immunoSEQ multiplex PCR, while the TCRdb copy is restricted to in-frame clones and leaves out a portion. D and trimming were read from the DNA, whereas the V and J calls and clone size are those reported in that table. The sample records around 100,000 clones, roughly nine tenths being singletons.

The rearrangement joins TRBV19 to TRBJ2-4, with TRBD2 as a possible D gene (6 bases). The sequenced material came from peripheral blood. This sequence was found in a man aged 25-45 years in a cohort sampled during active COVID-19. The CDR3 protein is CASSISRGGIQYF. In DNA, the CDR3 is TGTGCCAGTAGTATATCTAGAGGAGGGATTCAGTACTTC.